This T cell receptor beta chain was retrieved from a study of blood T cell repertoires in COVID-19. As for the study in general: Spain, Italy and the United States supplied samples that represented acute and convalescent COVID-19. The analysed material was cDNA or gDNA that came from T cells, B-cell-depleted T cells, or PBMCs.

Germline lookup yields CDR1 SGHAT and CDR2 FQNNGV. V shed 1 base and J 4 bases; nucleotides not matched to a gene: 14. The CDR3 is 19 residues long. Generated by immunoSEQ multiplex PCR, the TCRdb table keeps only in-frame clones and is missing some. The sample comprises over 55,000 clones, 75% to 85% of which are singletons, and 25% to 35% rests with the top ten. The sample taken for sequencing was peripheral blood. The genes are TRBV11-2 and TRBJ1-3, with 9 bases identical to TRBD1. The origin of this receptor is a human donor in a cohort sampled during active COVID-19. CDR3 region: CASSLVDRGTIGSGNTIYF. The CDR3 DNA is TGTGCCAGCAGCTTAGTGGACAGGGGAACCATCGGATCAGGAAACACCATATATTTT.